These 7 T cell receptor beta chains share one sample of origin, sequenced in a study of control samples from healthy donors and cancer patients. The method was immunoSEQ multiplex PCR; TCRdb's version includes in-frame clones alone and lacks a portion of them. The sample consists of about 92,000 clones, roughly four fifths of them appearing once. The sequencing input was blood. These receptor sequences come from a woman between 55 and 75 years old in good health.

The genes are TRBV7-9 and TRBJ1-3; TRBD1 might be the D (5 bases). V dropped 5 bases and J dropped 0 bases, with 11 bases sitting between them. This CDR3 comprises 15 residues. CDR1 is SEHNR and CDR2 is FQNEAQ in the germline V gene (reference sequence). The CDR3 here is CASSADGTSGNTIYF. Here the CDR3 DNA reads TGTGCCAGCAGCGCCGACGGGACCTCTGGAAACACCATATATTTT.

J is TRBJ2-1 and V is TRBV9; D might be TRBD1 or TRBD2, each matching 7 bases. Trimming left V 4 bases short and J 8 bases short, with 19 bases between. Germline V gives CDR1 SGDLS, CDR2 YYNGEE. The CDR3 is 15 amino acids. CDR3 sequence reads: CASSPRQGGLYEQFF. Written as DNA, the CDR3 is TGTGCCAGCAGCCCCCGACAGGGAGGGTTGTATGAGCAGTTCTTC.

The chain recombines TRBV21-1 with TRBJ2-7; TRBD1 is taken as the D call from the table, unchecked against the DNA. TRBV21-1 is a pseudogene. CDR3 length equals 16 residues. In nucleotides, the CDR3 is TGTGCCAGCAGCACATGGACAGGGCTTATCACCTACGAGCAGTACTTC. As protein: CASSTWTGLITYEQYF.

The gene calls are TRBV19 and TRBJ1-1; D is possibly TRBD1 (6 bases). Germline CDR1 reads LNHDA; CDR2 reads SQIVND (reference sequence). V lost 5 bases, J lost 5 bases, and 9 bases lay in between. The length of the CDR3 is 12 residues. Here the CDR3 reads CASSGQPTEAFF. The CDR3 DNA reads TGTGCCAGTAGTGGACAGCCGACTGAAGCTTTCTTT. Combining the CDR3 with reference TRBV19 and TRBJ1-1 gives the whole variable domain DGGITQSPKYLFRKEGQNVTLSCEQNLNHDAMYWYRQDPGQGLRLIYYSQIVNDFQKGDIAEGYSVSREKKESFPLTVTSAQKNPTAFYLCASSGQPTEAFFGQGTRLTVV.

This clone was detected a few times. This sequence joins TRBV7-9 and TRBJ1-1; D is unresolved. Germline V lookup: CDR1 SEHNR, CDR2 FQNEAQ (reference sequence). Deletions cut 5 bases from V and 4 bases from J, with 8 bases between. This CDR3 contains 12 residues. The CDR3, as DNA: TGTGCCAGCAGCGCCCCGGGCACTGAAGCTTTCTTT. It specifies CASSAPGTEAFF.

The genes are TRBV29-1 and TRBJ2-7; TRBD1 agrees at 7 bases. CDR3 length equals 16 residues. Germline assignment: CDR1 SQVTM and CDR2 ANQGSEA. V was pared by 1 base and J by 0 bases, with 9 bases of the junction left unmatched. The CDR3: CSVEGRFRGTSYEQYF. For the CDR3, the DNA is TGCAGCGTTGAAGGTCGGTTCAGGGGGACCTCCTACGAGCAGTACTTC.

The V call is TRBV6-5, the J call TRBJ2-2; the D gene is possibly TRBD1 (5 bases). Between the trimmed V and J ends, which lost 6 bases and 7 bases, there was a span of 15 bases. Per the germline V gene, CDR1 is MNHEY and CDR2 is SVGAGI. The CDR3 length is 14 residues. The CDR3 coding sequence is TGTGCCAGCAGGTTCAGGGATCAGGTCGGGGAGCTGTTTTTT. It specifies CASRFRDQVGELFF.